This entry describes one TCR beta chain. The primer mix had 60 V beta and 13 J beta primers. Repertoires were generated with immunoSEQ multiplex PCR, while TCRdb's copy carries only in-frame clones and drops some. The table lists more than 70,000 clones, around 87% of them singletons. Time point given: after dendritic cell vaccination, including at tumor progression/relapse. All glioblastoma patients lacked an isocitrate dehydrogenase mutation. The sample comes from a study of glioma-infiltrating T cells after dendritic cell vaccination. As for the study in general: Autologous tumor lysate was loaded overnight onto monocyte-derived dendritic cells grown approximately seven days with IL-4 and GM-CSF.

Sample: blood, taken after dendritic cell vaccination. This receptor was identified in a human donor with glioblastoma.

This CDR3 is CAIRAGTGYTGELFF. Written as DNA, the CDR3 is TGTGCCATCAGGGCCGGGACAGGCTACACCGGGGAGCTGTTTTTT. The gene calls are TRBV10-3 and TRBJ2-2, with 8 bases matching TRBD1. The CDR3 sequence is 15 residues long. Germline CDR1 ENHRY, CDR2 SYGVKD. Trimming cost V 6 bases and J 3 bases; bases outside gene matches: 6.